Each of the 21 T cell receptor beta chains below was sequenced from the same sample in a study of PD-L1 blockade in urothelial cancer. The assay was immunoSEQ multiplex PCR, and TCRdb's table has in-frame clones only and misses some. The repertoire holds more than 60,000 clones, with almost 90% as singletons. Time point in this sample: peripheral blood 6 weeks after treatment start. The specimen comprised PBMCs, sampled around atezolizumab (anti-PD-L1) treatment. The receptor set was obtained from a man aged 55 to 70 with urothelial cancer.

This rearrangement joins TRBV14 to TRBJ1-2; 8 bases line up with TRBD1. Germline V lookup: CDR1 SGHDN, CDR2 FVKESK. With 1 base clipped from V and 12 bases from J, the junction kept 1 base outside the gene matches. The CDR3 loop spans 11 amino acids. Here the CDR3 reads CASSQGTGNTF. The CDR3 region has the DNA TGTGCCAGCAGCCAAGGGACAGGGAACACCTTC.

This clone was seen a single time. The gene calls are TRBV18 and TRBJ1-3; perhaps TRBD1 as D (6 bases). The length of the CDR3 is 13 residues. The V gene's germline CDR1 is KGHSH and CDR2 LQKENI. V was shortened by 8 bases and J by 5 bases, with 13 bases between the two germline ends. CDR3 in DNA: TGTGCCAGCGATACAGGGAGCCGAAACACCATATATTTT. Translated, it gives CASDTGSRNTIYF.

The chain combines TRBV25-1 with TRBJ2-5; TRBD2 is a possible D gene (5 bases). The germline V gene has CDR1 MGHDK and CDR2 SYGVNS. The V end lost 7 bases, the J end lost 4 bases, and 16 bases lay between the germline ends. CDR3 length: 14 residues. CDR3 protein: CASIPRANPETQYF. The CDR3 region has the DNA TGTGCCAGCATCCCGAGGGCGAATCCAGAGACCCAGTACTTC.

The genes are TRBV7-8 and TRBJ2-7, with 7 nucleotides matching TRBD2. With V trimmed by 3 bases and J by 3 bases, 8 bases remained unmatched. Germline V CDR1 and CDR2: SGHVS, FQNEAQ. This CDR3 comprises 15 residues. CDR3 DNA sequence: TGTGCCAGCAGCTTCGGGACTACCAGTGGCTACGAGCAGTACTTC. Protein product: CASSFGTTSGYEQYF.

The gene calls are TRBV7-3 and TRBJ2-5; 9 bases map to TRBD2. This CDR3 contains 15 residues. Trimming took 4 bases from V and 5 from J; bases not matched to a gene: 8. CDR1 is SGHTA and CDR2 is FQGTGA in the germline V gene. This CDR3 reads CASSSRSRGGETQYF. The CDR3 coding sequence is TGTGCCAGCAGCTCCCGGTCGCGGGGGGGTGAGACCCAGTACTTC. Based on the CDR3 plus reference TRBV7-3 and TRBJ2-5, the full variable domain is GAGVSQTPSNKVTEKGKYVELRCDPISGHTALYWYRQSLGQGPEFLIYFQGTGAADDSGLPNDRFFAVRPEGSVSTLKIQRTERGDSAVYLCASSSRSRGGETQYFGPGTRLLVL.

The chain recombines TRBV4-1 with TRBJ2-1; 10 bases line up with TRBD2. V dropped 7 bases and J dropped 7; count of bases not matched to a gene: 10. Per the germline V gene, CDR1 is MGHRA and CDR2 is YSYEKL. The CDR3 is 15 residues long. This chain's CDR3 is CASTRTSGRGNEQFF. The DNA for the CDR3 is TGCGCCAGCACCCGCACCAGCGGGAGGGGGAATGAGCAGTTCTTC.

This clone was seen once. The rearrangement links TRBV30 to TRBJ2-7; TRBD2 is a possible D gene (5 bases). Germline CDR1 reads GTSNPN; CDR2 reads SVGIG (reference sequence). V lost 2 bases and J lost 1, with 15 bases in between. The CDR3 runs to 15 residues. The CDR3 loop is CAWSINFGLSYEQYF. CDR3 DNA sequence: TGTGCCTGGAGTATCAACTTCGGACTGTCCTACGAGCAGTACTTC.

The rearrangement links TRBV29-1 to TRBJ2-1, with no clear D. The CDR3 runs 13 residues. CDR1 and CDR2 (germline): SQVTM, ANQGSEA. Trimming took off 4 bases at V and 0 bases at J, with 7 bases between the two ends. The CDR3, as DNA: TGCAGCGTTGTTCCGAGCTCCTACAATGAGCAGTTCTTC. Translating it yields CSVVPSSYNEQFF.

The chain carries TRBV7-9 and TRBJ2-1; unclear D gene. V was pared by 10 bases and J by 8 bases, with 12 bases between. CDR1 and CDR2 (germline): SEHNR, FQNEAQ (reference sequence). This CDR3 contains 11 residues. CDR3 DNA sequence: TGTGCCAAAAGCAATCTTGATGAGCAGTTCTTC. Amino acid sequence: CAKSNLDEQFF.

V and J are TRBV19 and TRBJ1-4, with 7 bases aligning to TRBD1. V shed 6 bases and J 5 bases; nucleotides not matched to a gene: 9. The CDR3 sequence is 15 residues long. Germline loops: CDR1 LNHDA, CDR2 SQIVND (reference sequence). The CDR3 coding sequence is TGTGCCAGTAGACTCGGACAGGCCCCGAATGAAAAACTGTTTTTT. Amino acids: CASRLGQAPNEKLFF.

DNA for the CDR3: TGTGCCAGTAGTCTAACAGGGACAGCAAACTATGGCTACACCTTC. It yields the protein CASSLTGTANYGYTF. The rearrangement links TRBV19 to TRBJ1-2, with 7 bases fitting TRBD1. The CDR3 consists of 15 residues. Germline V gene sequence: CDR1 LNHDA, CDR2 SQIVND (reference sequence). Losses at the gene ends were 5 bases for V and 2 bases for J; bases not matched to a gene: 8.

This chain uses TRBV5-1 with TRBJ1-3; 9 positions match TRBD1. Germline trimming cut 4 bases from V and 1 base from J; bases unmatched to any gene: 15. Germline-derived CDR1 and CDR2 are SGHRS and YFSETQ. The CDR3 loop spans 19 amino acids. For the CDR3, the DNA is TGCGCCAGCAGCCCGGAGGGACAGGGCATAAGCTTTTCTGGAAACACCATATATTTT. Its translation: CASSPEGQGISFSGNTIYF. The whole variable domain, filled in from reference TRBV5-1 and TRBJ1-3, reads KAGVTQTPRYLIKTRGQQVTLSCSPISGHRSVSWYQQTPGQGLQFLFEYFSETQRNKGNFPGRFSGRQFSNSRSEMNVSTLELGDSALYLCASSPEGQGISFSGNTIYFGEGSWLTVV.

The CDR3 loop reads CASMVILTDTQYF. Written as DNA, the CDR3 is TGTGCCAGCATGGTAATACTCACAGATACGCAGTATTTT. The J gene is TRBJ2-3, the V gene TRBV28, with D hard to call. Trimming took off 7 bases at V and 2 bases at J, with 10 bases between the two ends. This CDR3 comprises 13 residues. The V gene's germline CDR1 is MDHEN and CDR2 SYDVKM.

This chain connects TRBV6-1 to TRBJ2-7; TRBD1 aligns across 10 bases. CDR1 and CDR2 from the germline V gene are MNHNS and SASEGT. There are 14 residues in the CDR3. J gave up 2 bases and V 4 bases, and 2 bases lay outside the gene matches. CDR3 in DNA: TGTGCCAGCAGTGGGGACAGGGGCACCTACGAGCAGTACTTC. It is translated as CASSGDRGTYEQYF.

The V call is TRBV5-8, the J call TRBJ2-7; TRBD2 matches 9 bases. CDR3 size: 15 residues. Unmatched junction bases numbered 5, after V lost 0 bases and J lost 4 bases. Germline V gene sequence: CDR1 SGHTS, CDR2 YDEGEE. The DNA of the CDR3 is TGTGCCAGCAGCTTGGAACCGCGGGGGGGATACGAGCAGTACTTC. Its protein is CASSLEPRGGYEQYF.

The chain recombines TRBV9 with TRBJ2-5, with TRBD2 identical over 11 bases. Germline CDR1 is SGDLS and CDR2 is YYNGEE. The trim removed 4 bases at V and 5 bases at J, leaving 10 bases unmatched. The CDR3 totals 16 residues. The CDR3 loop reads CASSISGGAGSETQYF. CDR3 bases: TGTGCCAGCAGCATTAGCGGGGGGGCTGGCTCGGAGACCCAGTACTTC.

V usage is TRBV5-1 and J usage is TRBJ2-2, with 10 bases matching TRBD1. This CDR3 contains 16 residues. Germline CDR1 SGHRS, CDR2 YFSETQ. The V gene end was trimmed by 5 bases and the J gene end by 2 bases; junction bases not matched to a gene: 6. The CDR3 loop is CASRDGTGVNTGELFF. The CDR3 DNA reads TGCGCCAGCAGGGATGGGACAGGGGTTAACACCGGGGAGCTGTTTTTT.

This sequence joins TRBV19 and TRBJ2-3, with D maybe TRBD1 (6 bases). In germline, CDR1 is LNHDA, CDR2 SQIVND (reference sequence). This CDR3 has 14 amino acids. V lost 6 bases and J 1 base, leaving 11 bases between the germline ends. Here the CDR3 DNA reads TGTGCCAGTAGCCAGGACAGAGGCACAGATACGCAGTATTTT. As protein: CASSQDRGTDTQYF.

The gene calls are TRBV6-6 and TRBJ1-6; TRBD1 matches at 7 bases. J lost 9 bases, V lost 5 bases, and 4 bases had no gene match. The CDR3 spans 13 residues. Per the germline V gene, CDR1 is MNHNY and CDR2 is SVGAGI (reference sequence). The CDR3 region has the DNA TGTGCCAGCAGTGGAGACAGGGTTTCACCCCTCCACTTT. Translating gives CASSGDRVSPLHF.

V gene TRBV2 combines with J gene TRBJ1-6; tentative D call: TRBD1 (5 bases). Germline lookup yields CDR1 SNHLY and CDR2 FYNNEI. V was clipped by 3 bases and J by 6 bases, with 9 bases between them. The length of the CDR3 is 14 residues. Written as DNA, the CDR3 is TGTGCCAGCAGTGAGGGGCAGAGTAATTCACCCCTCCACTTT. Its protein is CASSEGQSNSPLHF.

The genes are TRBV25-1 and TRBJ1-4, with 7 bases lining up with TRBD1. The CDR3 length is 16 residues. J gave up 8 bases and V 4 bases, and 13 bases lay outside the gene matches. CDR1 and CDR2 from the germline V gene are MGHDK and SYGVNS. CDR3 sequence reads: CASSAYLTGVYEKLFF. As DNA, the CDR3 is TGTGCCAGCAGTGCATATTTAACAGGGGTATACGAAAAACTGTTTTTT.